The source of this T cell receptor (beta chain) is a study of T cell repertoires in cytomegalovirus infection. Study-level information: CMV infection and matching HLA type were both indicated by public TCR beta signatures. Broader study findings: HLA-C-restricted CMV-specific TCR beta clonotypes prevailed in the ex vivo response. Of the TCR beta families, the public ones yielded a cumulative frequency that identified carriers of CMV plus the relevant HLA.

TCRdb reprocessed the reads with MiXCR, giving one entry per CDR3 protein. The repertoire holds 600,000 to 800,000 distinct CDR3 sequences, with more than 20% as singletons. A note on this clonotype: Its specificity is unknown.

This sequence was found in a human donor in good health (CMV status not recorded). Some clones in this sample may be carry-over from other donors' samples. The sequencing sample was made of CD8+ T cells from PBMCs.

The CDR3 is CATNKGDMRNQPQHF. CDR3 nucleotide sequence: TGTGCCACTAACAAAGGGGATATGCGCAATCAGCCCCAGCATTTT. The chain employs TRBV28 and TRBJ1-5; D possibly corresponds to TRBD1 (5 bases). Germline CDR1 MDHEN, CDR2 SYDVKM. Trimming removed 10 bases from V and 2 bases from J, with 18 bases in between. The CDR3 sequence is 15 residues long.